Each of the 10 T cell receptor beta chains below was sequenced from the same sample in a study of identical twins. TCRdb reprocessed the 5' RACE reads via MiXCR and lists one record per CDR3 protein. This repertoire shows 1.5 million to 2 million distinct CDR3 sequences, about 32% found once; its top ten account for about 0.3%. The sequenced sample consisted of cord blood. All receptors derive from a newborn girl in good health.

The V and J genes are TRBV20-1 and TRBJ1-3; D is perhaps TRBD1 (5 bases). Germline V gives CDR1 DFQATT, CDR2 SNEGSKA (reference sequence). V dropped 6 bases and J dropped 4 bases, with 16 bases sitting between them. The CDR3 is 14 amino acids. This CDR3 is CSATRGTYGNTIYF. The CDR3 DNA reads as TGCAGTGCCACCCGAGGGACGTACGGAAACACCATATATTTT.

The gene calls are TRBV6-6 and TRBJ2-1; 8 bases align to TRBD2. The DNA matches TRBJ2-7 better at its end, which makes the J call doubtful. Germline V lookup: CDR1 MNHNY, CDR2 SVGAGI (reference sequence). This CDR3 spans 17 amino acids. The CDR3 DNA is TGTGCCAGCAGGTCCCCACTCAGCGGGGGCTCCTACAATGAGCAGTACTTC. Translated: CASRSPLSGGSYNEQYF.

Only a few counts were recorded for this clonotype. V and J are TRBV7-8 and TRBJ1-1; D remains ambiguous. This CDR3 is built from 14 residues. The V gene's germline CDR1 is SGHVS and CDR2 FQNEAQ. V was shortened by 2 bases and J by 4 bases, with 11 bases between the two germline ends. CDR3 nucleotides: TGTGCCAGCAGCTTACAGCGGGTAGGCACTGAAGCTTTCTTT. This gives the protein CASSLQRVGTEAFF.

The genes are TRBV4-2 and TRBJ2-3, with TRBD2 matching over 13 bases. J was trimmed by 6 bases and V by 4 bases; bases with no gene match: 16. CDR3 length: 19 residues. CDR1 is LGHNA and CDR2 is YNFKEQ in the germline V gene. The CDR3 loop reads CASSPRGTRLAGGWDTQYF. The CDR3 nucleotides are TGTGCCAGCAGCCCCCGAGGGACACGACTAGCGGGAGGATGGGATACGCAGTATTTT.

The chain is built from TRBV29-1 and TRBJ2-5; D perhaps matches TRBD1 (6 bases). This CDR3 has 13 residues. Germline lookup yields CDR1 SQVTM and CDR2 ANQGSEA. V gave up 3 bases and J gave up 4 bases, with 12 bases separating them. The CDR3 DNA reads TGCAGCGTTGAGTGGGGGCGCCGAGAGACCCAGTACTTC. Protein sequence: CSVEWGRRETQYF. Filled out from reference TRBV29-1 and TRBJ2-5, the complete variable domain reads SAVISQKPSRDICQRGTSLTIQCQVDSQVTMMFWYRQQPGQSLTLIATANQGSEATYESGFVIDKFPISRPNLTFSTLTVSNMSPEDSSIYLCSVEWGRRETQYFGPGTRLLVL.

The CDR3 loop is CASSLVSGTGNSPLHF. CDR3 nucleotide sequence: TGTGCCAGCAGCTTAGTTTCTGGGACAGGGAATTCACCCCTCCACTTT. The chain recombines TRBV7-2 with TRBJ1-6; 9 nucleotides line up with TRBD1. Unmatched junction bases numbered 5, after V lost 1 base and J lost 7 bases. CDR1 is SGHTA, CDR2 FQGNSA, per germline. The length of the CDR3 is 16 residues.

This chain connects TRBV5-6 to TRBJ2-1, with 7 bases identical to TRBD1. The junction had 8 bases not matched to a gene; V was cut back by 2 bases and J by 3 bases. Germline CDR1 is SGHDT and CDR2 is YYEEEE. CDR3 length equals 16 residues. The DNA for the CDR3 is TGTGCCAGCAGCTTACAGGGGAGTGTAAGCTACAATGAGCAGTTCTTC. Translation gives CASSLQGSVSYNEQFF.

This clonotype was observed a handful of times. This chain connects TRBV6-5 to TRBJ2-4; either TRBD1 or TRBD2 may supply D (5 bases each). Looked up from germline, CDR1 is MNHEY and CDR2 is SVGAGI. V shed 6 bases and J shed 1 base, with 16 bases lying between them. The CDR3 is made up of 16 amino acids. In DNA form, the CDR3 reads TGTGCCAGCAGCCCCAGACAGTCGGGGGCCAAAAACATTCAGTACTTC. As protein: CASSPRQSGAKNIQYF.

V usage is TRBV5-1 and J usage is TRBJ1-1; TRBD1 is a possible D gene (5 bases). In germline, CDR1 is SGHRS, CDR2 YFSETQ. The ends were cut back, 3 bases at V and 0 bases at J, with 15 bases in the middle. This CDR3 is 16 amino acids long. The CDR3 loop is CASSSGSGLLNTEAFF. In DNA form, the CDR3 reads TGCGCCAGCAGCTCAGGGTCAGGTCTCTTGAACACTGAAGCTTTCTTT.

The CDR3 sequence: CSARVQGGEEKLFF. The CDR3 coding sequence is TGCAGTGCTAGAGTTCAGGGTGGTGAGGAAAAACTGTTTTTT. The V call is TRBV20-1, the J call TRBJ1-4; D might be TRBD1 (5 bases). There are 14 residues in the CDR3. Deletions cut 1 base from V and 8 bases from J, with 14 bases between. CDR1 and CDR2 (germline): DFQATT, SNEGSKA (reference sequence).